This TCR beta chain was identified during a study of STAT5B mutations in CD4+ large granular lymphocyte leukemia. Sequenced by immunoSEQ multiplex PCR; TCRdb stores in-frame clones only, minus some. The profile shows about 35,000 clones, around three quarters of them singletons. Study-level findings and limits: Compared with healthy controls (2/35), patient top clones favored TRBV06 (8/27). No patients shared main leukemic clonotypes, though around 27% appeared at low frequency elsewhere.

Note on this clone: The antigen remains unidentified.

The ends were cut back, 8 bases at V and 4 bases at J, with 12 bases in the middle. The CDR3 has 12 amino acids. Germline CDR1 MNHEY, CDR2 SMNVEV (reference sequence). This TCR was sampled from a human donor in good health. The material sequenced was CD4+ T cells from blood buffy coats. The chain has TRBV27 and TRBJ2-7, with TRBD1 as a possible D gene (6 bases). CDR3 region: CASGQGRYEQYF. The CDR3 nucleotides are TGTGCCAGCGGGCAGGGGAGATACGAGCAGTACTTC.